The rows below give T cell receptor beta chains drawn from one sample of a study of Ad26.COV2.S vaccination and SARS-CoV-2 variants. The data were produced by immunoSEQ multiplex PCR, yet TCRdb's version contains in-frame clones alone and is incomplete. The profile shows about 680,000 clones, around 89% of them singletons. The material sequenced was peripheral blood, taken in a trial of Ad26.COV2.S vaccine versus placebo. The source of these receptors is a person between 18 and 65 years old who received the Ad26.COV2.S COVID-19 vaccine or a placebo. Both conserved end residues are part of each CDR3. A D gene is named only where the DNA matches it firmly. Part of the rows lack a size; the others show once, few, many or a class for expanded clones.

TRBJ2-1	.	.	TRBV6-5	TGTGCCAGCAGCCCGCAGGGCCCCTACAATGAGCAGTTCTTC	CASSPQGPYNEQFF
TRBJ1-1	.	once	TRBV7-9	TGTGCCAGCAGCCCGGACGGGAACACTGAAGCTTTCTTT	CASSPDGNTEAFF
TRBJ2-3	TRBD1	.	TRBV6-1	TGTGCCAGCAGTGAACCCTACAGGGGGGATACGCAGTATTTT	CASSEPYRGDTQYF
TRBJ2-1	TRBD2	.	TRBV9	TGTGCCAGCAGCGTAGAAGCGGGGTACAATGAGCAGTTCTTC	CASSVEAGYNEQFF
TRBJ1-4	.	.	TRBV19	TGTGCCAGTAGGACGGGTGAAAAACTGTTTTTT	CASRTGEKLFF
TRBJ2-3	TRBD2	.	TRBV28	TGTGCCAGCAGCCTTGGGGGGGGGAGAACAGATACGCAGTATTTT	CASSLGGGRTDTQYF
TRBJ1-1	TRBD1	.	TRBV5-4	TGTGCCAGCAGCTTGGCTGGGGTACAGGGGGGAGCTTTCTTT	CASSLAGVQGGAFF
TRBJ2-7	TRBD2	.	TRBV27	TGTGCCAGCATGCTATCCGCACTAGCGGGAGGCGTCAATGAGTACGAGCAGTACTTC	CASMLSALAGGVNEYEQYF
TRBJ2-3	TRBD2	once	TRBV27	TGTGCCAGCAGGACGCGGGAGGCCTCAGATACGCAGTATTTT	CASRTREASDTQYF
TRBJ2-1	.	.	TRBV30	TGTGCCTTGCGGCCCAGAGGGGGAATTTACAATGAGCAGTTCTTC	CALRPRGGIYNEQFF
TRBJ1-2	.	.	TRBV15	TGTGCCACCAGCAGAGACTTTGGTCTAGGGAATAAATACTATGGCTACACCTTC	CATSRDFGLGNKYYGYTF
TRBJ1-1	.	.	TRBV3-1/TRBV3-2	TGTGCCAGCAGCCATAGAGGAACTAACACTGAAGCTTTCTTT	CASSHRGTNTEAFF
TRBJ2-2	.	.	TRBV6-6	TGTGCCAGCAGTTACTCGCGGGGGCGCGCCGGGGAGCTGTTTTTT	CASSYSRGRAGELFF
TRBJ2-7	.	.	TRBV5-1	TGCGCCAGCAGCCAGGACACCAACTCCTACGAGCAGTACTTC	CASSQDTNSYEQYF
TRBJ1-2	.	.	TRBV6-6	TGTGCCAGCAGTTACTCTGGGGACACCACAACCTTC	CASSYSGDTTTF
TRBJ2-2	TRBD2	.	TRBV7-2	TGTGCCAGCAGCTTCTTCGCGGGGGCGAACACCGGGGAGCTGTTTTTT	CASSFFAGANTGELFF
TRBJ2-5	.	.	TRBV6-5	TGTGCCAGCACGGACAGAGCCCAAGAGACCCAGTACTTC	CASTDRAQETQYF
TRBJ2-6	.	.	TRBV7-2	TGTGCCAGCAGTAAAACCGCGGCTGGGGCCAACGTCCTGACTTTC	CASSKTAAGANVLTF
TRBJ2-7	TRBD1	.	TRBV5-4	TGTGCCAGCAGCCCGACGCGGACAGGGACATCCTACGAGCAGTACTTC	CASSPTRTGTSYEQYF
TRBJ2-2	TRBD2	.	TRBV7-2	TGTGCCAGCAGCCTCCTGACTAGCGGGAGAACCGGGGAGCTGTTTTTT	CASSLLTSGRTGELFF
TRBJ2-2	.	.	TRBV3-1/TRBV3-2	TGTGCCAGCAGCGGAGTTGGGTATAACACCGGGGAGCTGTTTTTT	CASSGVGYNTGELFF
TRBJ2-1	TRBD2	.	TRBV18	TGTGCCAGCTCCGTTGGACTAGGAAATGAGCAGTTCTTC	CASSVGLGNEQFF
TRBJ2-1	TRBD2	.	TRBV7-3	TGTGCCAGCAGCCCATTAGCGGGGGGGCTTGAAAATGAGCAGTTCTTC	CASSPLAGGLENEQFF
TRBJ2-5	TRBD2	.	TRBV19	TGTGCCAGTAGTGCCGACTTAGCGGGGGAGGAGGAGACCCAGTACTTC	CASSADLAGEEETQYF
TRBJ2-7	.	few	TRBV29-1	TGCAGCGTTGAGTTAAAGTTCAACTACGAGCAGTACTTC	CSVELKFNYEQYF
TRBJ2-1	.	once	TRBV19	TGTGCCAGTATGAGCGGCAGACCCTCCAATGAGCAGTTCTTC	CASMSGRPSNEQFF
TRBJ1-5	.	many	TRBV2	TGTGCCAGCAGAAGGGACATGTACAATCAGCCCCAGCATTTT	CASRRDMYNQPQHF